Below, 27 T cell receptor beta chains from the same sample are listed, as sequenced in a study of blood T cells in healthy people across ages. A second 7 to 11 cycle PCR used barcoded and J-beta primers. Via MiXCR, TCRdb re-called the 5' RACE reads, giving one row per CDR3 protein. Of about 1.1 million distinct CDR3 sequences in the sample, 35% to 40% were seen once. Source material: blood. Source of these receptors: a young man in good health.

This clonotype was recorded a few times. V is TRBV7-2 and J is TRBJ2-1; the D is unclear. V lost 6 bases and J lost 3, with 9 bases in between. The CDR3 contains 13 residues. Germline-derived CDR1 and CDR2 are SGHTA and FQGNSA. DNA for the CDR3: TGTGCCAGCAGAGTAGACCACTACAATGAGCAGTTCTTC. Translated, it gives CASRVDHYNEQFF.

With regard to this clonotype: One end of the junction does not line up with germline, which may come from a read error. The chain uses TRBV4-3 and TRBJ2-3, with TRBD1 as a possible D gene (6 bases). CDR3 length: 15 residues. Germline-derived CDR1 and CDR2 are LGHNA and YSLEER. CDR3 DNA: TGCGCCAGCACCCTAGGACAGAAAAGCACAGATGCGCAGTATTTT. Residues: CASTLGQKSTDAQYF.

The rearrangement joins TRBV30 to TRBJ2-3; 10 positions agree with TRBD1. The junction had 10 bases not matched to a gene; V was cut back by 3 bases and J by 4 bases. CDR1 and CDR2 (germline): GTSNPN, SVGIG (reference sequence). This CDR3 has 16 residues. In DNA form, the CDR3 reads TGTGCCTGGAGCCTTCCGGGACAGGGGAGTTCAGATACGCAGTATTTT. Translated, it gives CAWSLPGQGSSDTQYF.

This clonotype was counted a few times. V gene TRBV6-1 combines with J gene TRBJ2-7; no definite D call. The germline V gene encodes CDR1 MNHNS and CDR2 SASEGT. With 5 bases removed from V and 12 bases from J, the gap between germline ends came to 8 bases. The CDR3 totals 9 residues. The CDR3 loop reads CASSHPLYF. CDR3 in DNA: TGTGCCAGCAGTCACCCACTGTACTTC.

The CDR3 DNA is TGCAGTGCTAGAGAAGCGGTAGAAAAAGCTTTCTTT. It encodes CSAREAVEKAFF. The rearrangement links TRBV20-1 to TRBJ1-1; D unresolved. The ends were cut back, 0 bases at V and 9 bases at J, with 11 bases in the middle. Germline lookup yields CDR1 DFQATT and CDR2 SNEGSKA (reference sequence). There are 12 residues in the CDR3.

Concerning this clonotype itself: A read error may be the cause here, since a much bigger clone is one base away. V usage is TRBV12-3 or TRBV12-4 and J usage is TRBJ1-1; D possibly corresponds to TRBD1 (5 bases). Trimming left V 6 bases short and J 5 bases short, with 16 bases between. The CDR3 contains 14 residues. The CDR3 loop reads CASRPGFDDTEAFF. The CDR3 DNA is TGTGCCAGCAGGCCAGGGTTTGATGATACTGAAGCTTTCTTT.

This clonotype was recorded many times. The chain recombines TRBV7-2 with TRBJ1-4; D is unclear. This CDR3 has 15 residues. Deletions cut 5 bases from V and 2 bases from J, with 12 bases between. Looked up from germline, CDR1 is SGHTA and CDR2 is FQGNSA. CDR3 sequence: CASSREAGTNEKLFF. Written as DNA, the CDR3 is TGTGCCAGCAGCCGTGAAGCTGGGACTAATGAAAAACTGTTTTTT.

The rearrangement uses TRBV7-9 and TRBJ2-7, with 7 bases that match TRBD1. The CDR3 sequence is 15 residues long. V shed 5 bases, J shed 3 bases, and the junction held 10 bases outside the gene matches. In germline, CDR1 is SEHNR, CDR2 FQNEAQ (reference sequence). The CDR3 DNA reads as TGTGCCAGCAGCCTCGGGACAGACTATAACTACGAGCAGTACTTC. Its protein is CASSLGTDYNYEQYF.

This clonotype was counted a few times. The V gene is TRBV5-1, the J gene TRBJ2-1; D might be TRBD2 (6 bases). V lost 4 bases, J lost 5 bases, and 22 bases lay in between. Germline lookup yields CDR1 SGHRS and CDR2 YFSETQ. The CDR3 runs to 17 residues. The CDR3 region is CASSNRLGGEIHNEQFF. DNA for the CDR3: TGCGCCAGCAGCAACCGACTTGGCGGGGAGATCCACAATGAGCAGTTCTTC.

The sample holds a few counts of this clonotype. CDR3 amino acids: CASSLAPGEETQYF. The CDR3 DNA sequence: TGTGCCAGCAGCTTAGCCCCAGGGGAAGAGACCCAGTACTTC. The chain carries TRBV11-2 and TRBJ2-5; D is perhaps TRBD1 (6 bases). Trimming shortened V by 1 base and J by 3 bases, and 9 bases separated the two germline ends. In germline, CDR1 is SGHAT, CDR2 FQNNGV. This CDR3 is built from 14 residues. The whole variable domain, remainder taken from reference TRBV11-2 and TRBJ2-5, is EAGVAQSPRYKIIEKRQSVAFWCNPISGHATLYWYQQILGQGPKLLIQFQNNGVVDDSQLPKDRFSAERLKGVDSTLKIQPAKLEDSAVYLCASSLAPGEETQYFGPGTRLLVL.

This clonotype was picked up many times. The CDR3 coding sequence is TGTGCCAGCAGCCAAGATCCCCTCGCAGATACGCAGTATTTT. It yields the protein CASSQDPLADTQYF. The chain carries TRBV3-1 and TRBJ2-3; no reliable D call. V lost 0 bases to trimming and J lost 4 bases, with 8 bases between them. The CDR3 has 14 residues. Germline V lookup: CDR1 LGHDT, CDR2 YNNKEL (reference sequence).

This clonotype was detected a few times. The genes are TRBV27 and TRBJ2-1; 7 nucleotides agree with TRBD1. CDR1 MNHEY and CDR2 SMNVEV come from the germline V gene (reference sequence). The CDR3 is 16 amino acids. The V and J ends lost 1 base and 3 bases, in that order; junction bases with no gene match: 6. CDR3 residues: CASSLWMGDSYNEQFF. For the CDR3, the DNA is TGTGCCAGCAGTTTATGGATGGGGGACAGCTACAATGAGCAGTTCTTC.

V usage is TRBV6-2 or TRBV6-3 and J usage is TRBJ2-1; 8 bases map to TRBD2. The CDR3 totals 15 residues. The germline gives CDR1 MNHEY, CDR2 SVGEGT. The J segment lost 5 bases and the V segment lost 6 bases, leaving 9 bases of the junction unmatched. This chain's CDR3 is CASSHGGATDNEQFF. Written as DNA, the CDR3 is TGTGCCAGCAGCCACGGGGGGGCTACTGACAATGAGCAGTTCTTC.

The chain joins TRBV19 to TRBJ2-3; D uncertain. The CDR3 length is 13 residues. Between the trimmed V and J ends, which lost 8 bases and 3 bases, there was a span of 12 bases. CDR1 and CDR2 (germline): LNHDA, SQIVND (reference sequence). The CDR3 here is CASEGYGTDTQYF. As DNA, the CDR3 is TGTGCCAGTGAAGGGTATGGTACAGATACGCAGTATTTT.

The chain combines TRBV7-9 with TRBJ1-4; D may be TRBD1 (5 bases). The V gene's germline CDR1 is SEHNR and CDR2 FQNEAQ (reference sequence). Between the trimmed V and J ends, which lost 1 base and 6 bases, there was a span of 12 bases. The CDR3 has 15 amino acids. Written as DNA, the CDR3 is TGTGCCAGCAGCTTAGAGGCCAGGGTCGATGAAAAACTGTTTTTT. Translation: CASSLEARVDEKLFF.

The chain joins TRBV20-1 to TRBJ2-1; 7 bases fit TRBD1. This CDR3 is built from 15 residues. Trimming cost V 2 bases and J 8 bases; bases outside gene matches: 12. The V gene's germline CDR1 is DFQATT and CDR2 SNEGSKA (reference sequence). The CDR3 loop is CSARISGTVTDEQFF. In nucleotides, the CDR3 is TGCAGTGCTAGAATCTCCGGGACAGTCACCGATGAGCAGTTCTTC.

This clonotype was detected only a few times. V gene TRBV6-2 or TRBV6-3 combines with J gene TRBJ2-3; D is perhaps TRBD1 (5 bases). Between the trimmed V and J ends, which lost 5 bases and 0 bases, there was a span of 18 bases. Germline V CDR1 and CDR2: MNHEY, SVGEGT. This CDR3 region has 17 residues. The chain's CDR3 is CASSRTEQGYSTDTQYF. The DNA of the CDR3 is TGTGCCAGCAGTAGAACGGAGCAGGGCTATAGCACAGATACGCAGTATTTT.

In DNA, the CDR3 is TGTGCCAGCAGCTTGAGCCCGGGACTAGTCGTGGATACGCAGTATTTT. Translated: CASSLSPGLVVDTQYF. V is TRBV7-9 and J is TRBJ2-3, with 8 positions matching TRBD2. The V segment lost 3 bases and the J segment 6 bases; nucleotides outside the gene matches: 11. This CDR3 is built from 16 residues. Germline CDR1 SEHNR, CDR2 FQNEAQ (reference sequence).

The rearrangement uses TRBV12-3 or TRBV12-4 and TRBJ2-4; 9 bases match TRBD1. The CDR3 covers 17 residues. The J segment lost 3 bases and the V segment lost 6 bases, leaving 12 bases of the junction unmatched. CDR3 in amino acids: CASSRLTGGEGKNIQYF. In DNA, the CDR3 is TGTGCCAGCAGCCGACTCACAGGGGGCGAGGGCAAAAACATTCAGTACTTC.

V and J are TRBV12-3 or TRBV12-4 and TRBJ1-4; D perhaps matches TRBD1 (5 bases). Trimming took 2 bases from V and 10 from J, leaving 8 bases between them. The CDR3 runs 12 residues. CDR3 sequence (DNA): TGTGCCAGCAGTTTACAGGGAGCAAAACTGTTTTTT. Translated: CASSLQGAKLFF.

This clonotype was found many times. V and J are TRBV9 and TRBJ1-2, with D perhaps TRBD1 (6 bases). The CDR3 sequence is 15 residues long. Germline V gene lookup returns CDR1 SGDLS and CDR2 YYNGEE. V was cut by 2 bases and J by 3 bases, with 14 bases left in between. In DNA, the CDR3 is TGTGCCAGCAGCGTGGACAGAACGACACACTATGGCTACACCTTC. Its translation: CASSVDRTTHYGYTF.

The chain is built from TRBV6-8 and TRBJ2-4; TRBD1 matches at 8 bases. This CDR3 spans 15 amino acids. Germline V gene lookup returns CDR1 MNHGY and CDR2 SAAAGT. V dropped 8 bases and J dropped 7; count of bases not matched to a gene: 13. CDR3 sequence (DNA): TGTGCCAGCCGACCGACTGAGGACAGGGCTAACATTCAGTACTTC. Its translation is CASRPTEDRANIQYF.

The CDR3, as DNA: TGCAGCGTCGCTAACAGGGGGGAGATCACTGAAGCTTTCTTT. Its protein product is CSVANRGEITEAFF. The V gene is TRBV29-1, the J gene TRBJ1-1, with 8 bases matching TRBD1. V gave up 6 bases and J gave up 4 bases; unmatched junction bases: 10. The germline gives CDR1 SQVTM, CDR2 ANQGSEA. The CDR3 has 14 amino acids.

The chain combines TRBV4-3 with TRBJ2-1, with a weak D call TRBD2 (6 bases). The last part of the DNA fits TRBJ2-7 better; the J call may be wrong. Germline CDR1 reads LGHNA; CDR2 reads YSLEER. The CDR3 covers 19 residues. This chain's CDR3 is CASSQGPGSEAGPYNEQYF. The CDR3 nucleotides are TGCGCCAGCAGCCAAGGTCCGGGATCCGAAGCGGGCCCCTACAATGAGCAGTACTTC.

The table lists this clonotype with a count of one. The CDR3 loop reads CASGFLLRTGGDYEQYF. In DNA form, the CDR3 reads TGTGCTAGTGGTTTCCTATTACGGACAGGGGGCGACTACGAGCAGTACTTC. The rearrangement uses TRBV12-5 and TRBJ2-7; TRBD1 agrees at 11 bases. Germline V gene lookup returns CDR1 LGHNT and CDR2 FRNRAP. This CDR3 has 17 residues. V trimming: 3 bases; J trimming: 3 bases; junction bases outside the gene matches: 10.

The chain joins TRBV20-1 to TRBJ1-2; TRBD1 agrees at 8 bases. J gave up 2 bases and V 4 bases, and 6 bases lay outside the gene matches. The CDR3 consists of 14 residues. In germline, CDR1 is DFQATT, CDR2 SNEGSKA (reference sequence). The CDR3 nucleotides are TGCAGTGCTACGCCGGGACAGGTGAACTATGGCTACACCTTC. It is translated as CSATPGQVNYGYTF.

This clonotype was picked up a small number of times. CDR3 loop: CATSRGLAGGTDTQYF. The CDR3 coding sequence is TGTGCCACCAGCAGAGGACTAGCGGGGGGCACAGATACGCAGTATTTT. The rearrangement links TRBV15 to TRBJ2-3; 12 bases line up with TRBD2. Trimming removed 1 base from V and 1 base from J; junction bases left unmatched: 0. CDR1 is LNHNV and CDR2 is YYDKDF in the germline V gene (reference sequence). The CDR3 contains 16 residues. The entire variable domain, with the rest obtained from reference TRBV15 and TRBJ2-3, is as follows: DAMVIQNPRYQVTQFGKPVTLSCSQTLNHNVMYWYQQKSSQAPKLLFHYYDKDFNNEADTPDNFQSRRPNTSFCFLDIRSPGLGDTAMYLCATSRGLAGGTDTQYFGPGTRLTVL.